This T cell receptor (beta chain) was obtained from a study of blood T cell repertoires in COVID-19. Study at large: Samples came from the United States, Italy and Spain, spanning acute and convalescent COVID-19.

This CDR3 contains 14 residues. The germline gives CDR1 SGHTA, CDR2 FQGNSA. With 4 bases removed from V and 4 bases from J, the gap between germline ends came to 13 bases. Per the original methods: Researchers report that nucleated cell counts were estimated from reference gene primer amplification. Data came from immunoSEQ multiplex PCR; TCRdb stores just in-frame clones and leaves some out. V and J calls and clone size come straight from that table; D and trimming were deduced from the DNA. This sample has some 200,000 clones, with 80% to 90% found just once. Sequences were obtained from peripheral blood. This TCR was recovered from an elderly woman with acute or convalescent COVID-19. V is TRBV7-2 and J is TRBJ1-2; weak D call: TRBD1 (5 bases). CDR3 sequence reads: CASSSPGGIYGYTF. The CDR3 nucleotides are TGTGCCAGCAGCTCGCCGGGGGGGATCTATGGCTACACCTTC.